A selection of T cell receptor beta chains follows, all from one sample in a study of blood T cells in healthy people across ages. Using its own MiXCR run on the 5' RACE reads, TCRdb lists one record per CDR3 protein. The sample carries about 1.5 million distinct CDR3 sequences, under 55% recorded once. Sequenced material: blood. The receptor set was obtained from a woman aged 18-30 years in good health. CDR3s include the opening cysteine and the closing phenylalanine or tryptophan. Fields, in order: J gene, V gene, D gene, clone size, CDR3 DNA, CDR3 protein. The D gene is left open where the match is weak. Where a row states a size, it is once, few, many or the class of an expanded clone; other rows omit it.

j_call: TRBJ1-5
v_call: TRBV6-2/TRBV6-3
d_call: -
clone_size: -
cdr3_nt: TGTGCCAGCAGTTACCAAGGGCCCTATCAGCCCCAGCATTTT
cdr3_aa: CASSYQGPYQPQHF

j_call: TRBJ1-2
v_call: TRBV27
d_call: -
clone_size: -
cdr3_nt: TGTGCCAGCAGTTTGAGACGGGGCTACGGCTACACCTTC
cdr3_aa: CASSLRRGYGYTF

j_call: TRBJ2-7
v_call: TRBV20-1
d_call: -
clone_size: few
cdr3_nt: TGCAGTGCTACCTCGACATTCTCCTACGAGCAGTACTTC
cdr3_aa: CSATSTFSYEQYF

j_call: TRBJ2-3
v_call: TRBV29-1
d_call: TRBD2
clone_size: -
cdr3_nt: TGCAGCGTAAATGGACTAGCGGGGGGCGCAGATACGCAGTATTTT
cdr3_aa: CSVNGLAGGADTQYF

j_call: TRBJ1-6
v_call: TRBV10-3
d_call: -
clone_size: -
cdr3_nt: TGTGCCATCAGGGGGTGGGGATATAATTCACCCCTCCACTTT
cdr3_aa: CAIRGWGYNSPLHF

j_call: TRBJ2-2
v_call: TRBV9
d_call: -
clone_size: -
cdr3_nt: TGTGCCAGCAGCGTAGAACACCGTACGAACACCGGGGAGCTGTTTTTT
cdr3_aa: CASSVEHRTNTGELFF

j_call: TRBJ1-6
v_call: TRBV20-1
d_call: -
clone_size: -
cdr3_nt: TGCAGTGCTAGTTCCAGGGCGAATTCACCCCTCCACTTT
cdr3_aa: CSASSRANSPLHF

j_call: TRBJ1-1
v_call: TRBV6-1
d_call: -
clone_size: -
cdr3_nt: TGTGCCAGCAGGGTAGCTGTCCGCACTGAAGCTTTCTTT
cdr3_aa: CASRVAVRTEAFF

j_call: TRBJ2-3
v_call: TRBV15
d_call: -
clone_size: -
cdr3_nt: TGTGCCACCAGCAGAGGTGGGGACGGAACCACAGATACGCAGTATTTT
cdr3_aa: CATSRGGDGTTDTQYF

j_call: TRBJ1-1
v_call: TRBV2
d_call: TRBD1
clone_size: -
cdr3_nt: TGTGCCAGCAGTGCCTCGGACAGGGCAGGGAAAGAAGCTTTCTTT
cdr3_aa: CASSASDRAGKEAFF

j_call: TRBJ1-3
v_call: TRBV5-1
d_call: TRBD1
clone_size: -
cdr3_nt: TGCGCCAGCAGCTTGGAGGGGGCCAACTCTGGAAACACCATATATTTT
cdr3_aa: CASSLEGANSGNTIYF

j_call: TRBJ1-2
v_call: TRBV12-3/TRBV12-4
d_call: -
clone_size: -
cdr3_nt: TGTGCCAGCTGCCTGTGGGTTGAGTCTGGCTACACCTTC
cdr3_aa: CASCLWVESGYTF

j_call: TRBJ2-1
v_call: TRBV18
d_call: -
clone_size: -
cdr3_nt: TGTGCCAGCTCACCGTACCAGGGGGCGGGAGGTGAGCAGTTCTTC
cdr3_aa: CASSPYQGAGGEQFF

j_call: TRBJ2-3
v_call: TRBV28
d_call: TRBD2
clone_size: -
cdr3_nt: TGTGCCAGCAGTTACGGGACTAGATTCACAGATACGCAGTATTTT
cdr3_aa: CASSYGTRFTDTQYF

j_call: TRBJ2-1
v_call: TRBV19
d_call: -
clone_size: -
cdr3_nt: TGTGCCAGGAGTATAGTGGATGAGCAGTTCTTC
cdr3_aa: CARSIVDEQFF

j_call: TRBJ2-3
v_call: TRBV9
d_call: TRBD2
clone_size: -
cdr3_nt: TGTGCCAGCAGCGTAGTCCAGCCCGGGACTAGCGGCACAGATACGCAGTATTTT
cdr3_aa: CASSVVQPGTSGTDTQYF

j_call: TRBJ2-2
v_call: TRBV11-3
d_call: -
clone_size: -
cdr3_nt: TGTGCCAGCAGCTTAGATCAGACCGGGGAGCTGTTTTTT
cdr3_aa: CASSLDQTGELFF

j_call: TRBJ1-2
v_call: TRBV6-6
d_call: TRBD1
clone_size: -
cdr3_nt: TGTGCCAGCAGTTACTTACAGGGGATGTCCTCTTATGGCTACATCTTC
cdr3_aa: CASSYLQGMSSYGYIF

j_call: TRBJ2-1
v_call: TRBV27
d_call: -
clone_size: -
cdr3_nt: TGTGCCAGCAGTTCCGCACGACTCATAAGGGAGCAGTTCTTC
cdr3_aa: CASSSARLIREQFF

j_call: TRBJ2-7
v_call: TRBV12-3/TRBV12-4
d_call: TRBD1
clone_size: -
cdr3_nt: TGTGCCAGCAGAAGACAGGGTATCCACGAGCAGTACTTC
cdr3_aa: CASRRQGIHEQYF

j_call: TRBJ2-7
v_call: TRBV2
d_call: TRBD1
clone_size: -
cdr3_nt: TGTGCCAGCAGTGTGGGACAGGGGGGAATCTACGAGCAGTACTTC
cdr3_aa: CASSVGQGGIYEQYF

j_call: TRBJ1-4
v_call: TRBV20-1
d_call: TRBD1
clone_size: few
cdr3_nt: TGCAGTGCAATCGACAGGGAGGGTAGTGAAAAACTGTTTTTT
cdr3_aa: CSAIDREGSEKLFF

j_call: TRBJ2-3
v_call: TRBV5-6
d_call: -
clone_size: -
cdr3_nt: TGTGCCAGCAGCTTGCCCGGATACACAGATACGCAGTATTTT
cdr3_aa: CASSLPGYTDTQYF

j_call: TRBJ2-1
v_call: TRBV27
d_call: -
clone_size: few
cdr3_nt: TGTGCCAGCAGTCCCTCCCGGGGGTTCTACAATGAGCAGTTCTTC
cdr3_aa: CASSPSRGFYNEQFF

j_call: TRBJ2-5
v_call: TRBV3-1
d_call: -
clone_size: -
cdr3_nt: TGTGCCAGCAGCCAAGATATTCTAGCTGGAGAGACCCAGTACTTC
cdr3_aa: CASSQDILAGETQYF

j_call: TRBJ1-5
v_call: TRBV6-2/TRBV6-3
d_call: -
clone_size: -
cdr3_nt: TGTGCCAGCAGTTCCTCGGGACGACGAACGGGTCAGCCCCAGCATTTT
cdr3_aa: CASSSSGRRTGQPQHF

j_call: TRBJ2-5
v_call: TRBV7-3
d_call: -
clone_size: few
cdr3_nt: TGTGCCAGCAGCGTCCAGGGGGGGAAGGAGACCCAGTACTTC
cdr3_aa: CASSVQGGKETQYF

j_call: TRBJ1-6
v_call: TRBV11-2
d_call: -
clone_size: -
cdr3_nt: TGTGCCAGCACACAAAAGGGGGGGCATAATTCACCCCTCCACTTT
cdr3_aa: CASTQKGGHNSPLHF

j_call: TRBJ2-1
v_call: TRBV29-1
d_call: TRBD2
clone_size: few
cdr3_nt: TGCAGCGTTGCTCCGCGGCTAGCGGGCGAAAATGAGCAGTTCTTC
cdr3_aa: CSVAPRLAGENEQFF

j_call: TRBJ2-7
v_call: TRBV28
d_call: -
clone_size: -
cdr3_nt: TGTGCCAGCAGTCCCCACAGGGTGACGAACAATGAGCAGTACTTC
cdr3_aa: CASSPHRVTNNEQYF